Following are 18 T cell receptor beta chains from one sample sequenced in a study of radiotherapy plus CTLA-4 blockade in lung cancer. Repertoires were generated with immunoSEQ multiplex PCR, while TCRdb's copy carries only in-frame clones and drops some. The sample has approximately 110,000 clones; roughly 77% are singletons. The sample was peripheral blood, taken from a patient treated with radiotherapy plus ipilimumab. Receptor source: a human donor with non-small cell lung cancer that progressed on radiotherapy plus ipilimumab. Some clones in this sample may be carry-over from other donors' samples.

The rearrangement links TRBV9 to TRBJ2-1, with D perhaps matching TRBD1 or TRBD2 (6 bases each). V lost 4 bases, J lost 2 bases, and 13 bases lay in between. Germline CDR1 reads SGDLS; CDR2 reads YYNGEE. This CDR3 region has 15 residues. CDR3 coding DNA: TGTGCCAGCAGCCTGAGGGGGGATACCTACAATGAGCAGTTCTTC. Amino acids: CASSLRGDTYNEQFF. Drawing the rest from reference TRBV9 and TRBJ2-1, the complete variable domain is DSGVTQTPKHLITATGQRVTLRCSPRSGDLSVYWYQQSLDQGLQFLIQYYNGEERAKGNILERFSAQQFPDLHSELNLSSLELGDSALYFCASSLRGDTYNEQFFGPGTRLTVL.

The CDR3 nucleotides read TGTGCCAGCAGCTTTTGGCTAGCGGTAACAGATACGCAGTATTTT. It is translated as CASSFWLAVTDTQYF. The genes are TRBV7-2 and TRBJ2-3; 7 positions match TRBD2. The CDR3 sequence is 15 residues long. CDR1 SGHTA and CDR2 FQGNSA come from the germline V gene. With V trimmed by 3 bases and J by 3 bases, 6 bases remained unmatched.

The sample holds one count of this clone. V and J are TRBV7-6 and TRBJ2-7, with D perhaps given as TRBD1 or TRBD2 (6 bases each). V was pared by 0 bases and J by 2 bases, with 8 bases between. The germline V gene has CDR1 SGHVS and CDR2 FNYEAQ. CDR3 length equals 14 residues. CDR3 residues: CASSLAGGTYEQYF. CDR3 in DNA: TGTGCCAGCAGCTTAGCAGGGGGGACCTACGAGCAGTACTTC.

The chain combines TRBV7-6 with TRBJ1-1; no reliable D call. Trimming pared 4 bases from V and 1 base from J, leaving 10 bases between. CDR1 SGHVS and CDR2 FNYEAQ come from the germline V gene. This CDR3 has 14 residues. The CDR3 sequence: CASSSYAPNTEAFF. DNA for the CDR3: TGTGCCAGCAGCTCGTATGCCCCGAACACTGAAGCTTTCTTT.

J is TRBJ2-5 and V is TRBV7-2, with D perhaps TRBD1 (5 bases). Germline V lookup: CDR1 SGHTA, CDR2 FQGNSA. The CDR3 runs 15 residues. Trimming cost V 4 bases and J 5 bases, with 17 bases left between them. CDR3 sequence reads: CASSYQTGLVETQYF. The CDR3 nucleotides are TGTGCCAGCAGCTACCAAACAGGTTTGGTGGAGACCCAGTACTTC.

The chain uses TRBV2 and TRBJ1-2; 8 bases map to TRBD1. The V gene's germline CDR1 is SNHLY and CDR2 FYNNEI. Trimming took 6 bases from V and 7 from J; bases not matched to a gene: 7. The CDR3 covers 13 residues. The CDR3 region is CASSDRGLGGYTF. Written as DNA, the CDR3 is TGTGCCAGCAGCGACAGGGGATTAGGTGGCTACACCTTC.

This chain links TRBV25-1 with TRBJ1-6; tentative D call: TRBD1 (6 bases). This CDR3 is built from 15 residues. Per germline, CDR1 MGHDK and CDR2 SYGVNS. Trimming shortened V by 0 bases and J by 6 bases, and 9 bases separated the two germline ends. The CDR3: CASSEYAGANSPLHF. The DNA for the CDR3 is TGTGCCAGCAGTGAATATGCAGGGGCTAATTCACCCCTCCACTTT. The whole variable domain, filled in from reference TRBV25-1 and TRBJ1-6, reads EADIYQTPRYLVIGTGKKITLECSQTMGHDKMYWYQQDPGMELHLIHYSYGVNSTEKGDLSSESTVSRIRTEHFPLTLESARPSHTSQYLCASSEYAGANSPLHFGNGTRLTVT.

This rearrangement joins TRBV7-3 to TRBJ2-3; 8 positions match TRBD2. The V segment lost 2 bases and the J segment 2 bases; nucleotides outside the gene matches: 6. From germline, CDR1 is SGHTA and CDR2 FQGTGA. The CDR3 extends over 16 amino acids. The CDR3 spells CASSLESGGLTDTQYF. In nucleotides, the CDR3 is TGTGCCAGCAGCTTAGAAAGCGGGGGCCTCACAGATACGCAGTATTTT.

CDR3 amino acids: CASRRTGLSGYTF. The CDR3 coding sequence is TGTGCCAGCAGACGGACAGGGTTGAGTGGCTACACCTTC. The rearrangement joins TRBV5-8 to TRBJ1-2, with TRBD1 identical over 8 bases. Germline lookup yields CDR1 SGHTS and CDR2 YDEGEE. CDR3 size: 13 residues. The V segment lost 5 bases and the J segment 7 bases; nucleotides outside the gene matches: 7.

The chain uses TRBV25-1 and TRBJ1-1; 7 bases line up with TRBD1. This CDR3 has 15 amino acids. With V trimmed by 3 bases and J by 1 base, 5 bases remained unmatched. Looked up from germline, CDR1 is MGHDK and CDR2 is SYGVNS. CDR3 sequence (DNA): TGTGCCAGCAGTGACAATGACAGGGCGAACACTGAAGCTTTCTTT. Protein sequence: CASSDNDRANTEAFF.

This clone was counted a single time. The V gene is TRBV27, the J gene TRBJ1-2; unclear D gene. Trimming cost V 0 bases and J 4 bases, with 6 bases left between them. Germline CDR1 reads MNHEY; CDR2 reads SMNVEV (reference sequence). The CDR3 is 13 residues long. The CDR3 DNA reads as TGTGCCAGCAGTTTATCCGGCGGCTATGGCTACACCTTC. Its protein is CASSLSGGYGYTF.

The chain recombines TRBV5-5 with TRBJ2-5, with 12 bases matching TRBD2. Losses at the gene ends were 2 bases for V and 2 bases for J; bases not matched to a gene: 7. The CDR3 spans 17 residues. Germline V gene data show CDR1 as SGHKS and CDR2 as YYEKEE (reference sequence). DNA for the CDR3: TGTGCCAGCAGCTTTCCGACTAGCGGGGGACCACAAGAGACCCAGTACTTC. Protein: CASSFPTSGGPQETQYF.

The CDR3 loop is CASSLGYEQYF. CDR3 coding DNA: TGTGCCAGCAGTTTAGGCTACGAGCAGTACTTC. The chain has TRBV2 and TRBJ2-7; D is unresolved. V gave up 5 bases and J gave up 3 bases, with 5 bases separating them. Per germline, CDR1 SNHLY and CDR2 FYNNEI. This CDR3 spans 11 amino acids.

This clone has just a few counts. The V gene is TRBV7-9, the J gene TRBJ1-1; 8 bases line up with TRBD1. Per the germline V gene, CDR1 is SEHNR and CDR2 is FQNEAQ (reference sequence). This CDR3 contains 17 residues. Germline trimming cut 5 bases from V and 2 bases from J; bases unmatched to any gene: 13. The CDR3 DNA reads as TGTGCCAGCAGCCCTATGGGGCAGGGGGCGCGAAACACTGAAGCTTTCTTT. Protein sequence: CASSPMGQGARNTEAFF.

This CDR3 is CATSIVGLEQFF. CDR3 bases: TGTGCCACCAGCATCGTAGGGTTGGAGCAGTTCTTC. The J gene is TRBJ2-1, the V gene TRBV15, with no clear D. The CDR3 runs to 12 residues. Germline loops: CDR1 LNHNV, CDR2 YYDKDF (reference sequence). Trimming pared 4 bases from V and 10 bases from J, leaving 11 bases between. Full variable domain (missing parts from reference TRBV15 and TRBJ2-1): DAMVIQNPRYQVTQFGKPVTLSCSQTLNHNVMYWYQQKSSQAPKLLFHYYDKDFNNEADTPDNFQSRRPNTSFCFLDIRSPGLGDTAMYLCATSIVGLEQFFGPGTRLTVL.

The CDR3 reads CASSRVGVDTQYF. The CDR3 DNA is TGTGCCAGCAGCCGGGTGGGGGTTGATACGCAGTATTTT. The chain couples TRBV11-1 to TRBJ2-3; either TRBD1 or TRBD2 may supply D (5 bases each). The CDR3 is made up of 13 amino acids. Germline CDR1 is SGHAT and CDR2 is FQDESV (reference sequence). V lost 5 bases to trimming and J lost 6 bases, with 12 bases between them.

J is TRBJ2-5 and V is TRBV30; D might be TRBD1 (6 bases). Germline CDR1 reads GTSNPN; CDR2 reads SVGIG (reference sequence). This CDR3 comprises 13 residues. The germline V and J ends were trimmed by 4 bases and 0 bases, with 9 bases remaining between them. CDR3 protein: CAWTGVDQETQYF. CDR3 sequence (DNA): TGTGCCTGGACAGGGGTAGACCAAGAGACCCAGTACTTC.

This sequence joins TRBV11-2 and TRBJ1-1; possibly TRBD1 for D (6 bases). Trimming removed 3 bases from V and 5 bases from J, with 13 bases in between. The CDR3 covers 14 residues. Germline V gene sequence: CDR1 SGHAT, CDR2 FQNNGV. The CDR3 coding sequence is TGTGCCAGCAGCTTTGTTGGGGGGCTAACTGAAGCTTTCTTT. Protein product: CASSFVGGLTEAFF.